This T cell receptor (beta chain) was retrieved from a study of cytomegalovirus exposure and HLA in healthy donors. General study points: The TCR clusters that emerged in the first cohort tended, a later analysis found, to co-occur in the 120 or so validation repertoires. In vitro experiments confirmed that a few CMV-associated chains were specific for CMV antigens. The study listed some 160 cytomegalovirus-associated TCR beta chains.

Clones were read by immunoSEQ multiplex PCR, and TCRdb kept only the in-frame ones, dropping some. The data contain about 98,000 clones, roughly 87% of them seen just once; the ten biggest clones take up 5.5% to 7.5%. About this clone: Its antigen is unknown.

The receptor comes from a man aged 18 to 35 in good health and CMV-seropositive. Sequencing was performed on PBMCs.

CDR3 in amino acids: CASSLGPSTAEKLFF. The DNA for the CDR3 is TGTGCCAGCAGCTTAGGCCCTAGCACCGCGGAGAAACTGTTTTTT. The rearrangement uses TRBV13 and TRBJ1-4; no reliable D call. Between the trimmed V and J ends, which lost 0 bases and 11 bases, there was a span of 16 bases. Germline CDR1 is PRHDT and CDR2 is FYEKMQ (reference sequence). This CDR3 region has 15 residues.